The present T cell receptor beta chain was sequenced within a study of cytomegalovirus exposure and HLA in healthy donors. The CDR3 contains 17 residues. Germline CDR1 and CDR2: MNHNS and SASEGT. This clone has just a few counts. The PCR used 60 Vbeta and 13 Jbeta primers. Profiled with immunoSEQ multiplex PCR; TCRdb holds only in-frame clones, not every one. The table includes some 170,000 clones, about three quarters detected once. Input material: PBMCs. This clonotype originated in a middle-aged man in good health and CMV-seropositive. The chain recombines TRBV6-1 with TRBJ2-5, with TRBD2 matching over 9 bases. The J call is uncertain, as TRBJ2-7 better fits the DNA end. In DNA, the CDR3 is TGTGCCAGCAGTGAAAGGGCTAGCGGGACTATATCCTACGAGCAGTACTTC. Residues: CASSERASGTISYEQYF.